The sequence of this TCR beta chain was determined in a study of Ad26.COV2.S vaccination and SARS-CoV-2 variants. Study-level information: Donor joined the COV1001 Ad26.COV2.S trial arm. Once, or twice with 56 days between doses, Ad26.COV2.S was given intramuscularly. Points from the study as a whole: Those who received vaccine or placebo ended up with similar non-spike TCR breadth.

This CDR3 spans 13 amino acids. V shed 3 bases and J 7 bases; nucleotides not matched to a gene: 3. Sequencing was performed with immunoSEQ multiplex PCR; in TCRdb, only in-frame clones are kept and a portion is missing. Among 400,000 to 500,000 clones listed, around nine tenths were seen once. A remark on this clone: Its cognate antigen is unknown.

The treatment was: about 20 received Ad26.COV2.S at low or high dose, single or two shots; a few received placebo; per-sample allocation not given. Sampling was performed 63 days after the first vaccine or placebo injection. Aged 18-55 years, donor was enrolled in Boston in 2020. The origin of this receptor is a person aged 18-60 years who received the Ad26.COV2.S COVID-19 vaccine or a placebo. The rearrangement joins TRBV12-3 or TRBV12-4 to TRBJ2-7, with 10 bases that match TRBD2. The sequences come from peripheral blood, collected in a trial of Ad26.COV2.S vaccine versus placebo. CDR3 sequence reads: CASSFLAGGEQYF. The CDR3 nucleotides read TGTGCCAGCAGTTTCTTAGCGGGGGGAGAGCAGTACTTC.